This T cell receptor beta chain came from a study of CD8 T cells in Susac syndrome. RNA in amounts of roughly 0.5 to 1 ug was reverse transcribed with random hexamers. Multiplex immunoSEQ PCR targeted 54 Vbeta and 13 Jbeta TCR beta segments. MiXCR, run by TCRdb on the immunoSEQ multiplex PCR reads, gives a single entry per CDR3 protein. The repertoire holds about 200,000 distinct CDR3 sequences, around 90% seen once, with about 0.15% in the top ten. Looked up from germline, CDR1 is SGHRS and CDR2 is YFSETQ. The CDR3 extends over 14 amino acids. The junction had 5 bases not matched to a gene; V was cut back by 3 bases and J by 6 bases.

The clonotype originates from a human donor with multiple sclerosis. This sequence joins TRBV5-1 and TRBJ1-2; TRBD1 aligns across 10 bases. Sequencing was done on a sample of CD8+ T cells from PBMCs. The CDR3 bases are TGCGCCAGCAGCTCTGACAGGGGGCGAAATGGCTACACCTTC. This translates into CASSSDRGRNGYTF.